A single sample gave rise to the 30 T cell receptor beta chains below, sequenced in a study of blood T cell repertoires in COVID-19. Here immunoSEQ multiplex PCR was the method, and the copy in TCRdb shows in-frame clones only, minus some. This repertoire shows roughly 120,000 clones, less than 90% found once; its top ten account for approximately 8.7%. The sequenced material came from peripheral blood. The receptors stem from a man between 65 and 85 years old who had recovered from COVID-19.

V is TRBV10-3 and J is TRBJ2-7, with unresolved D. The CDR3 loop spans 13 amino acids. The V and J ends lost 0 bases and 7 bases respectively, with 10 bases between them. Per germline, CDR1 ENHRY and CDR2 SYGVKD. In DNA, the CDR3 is TGTGCCATCAGTGAGTCGAACACCTTGGAGCAGTACTTC. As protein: CAISESNTLEQYF.

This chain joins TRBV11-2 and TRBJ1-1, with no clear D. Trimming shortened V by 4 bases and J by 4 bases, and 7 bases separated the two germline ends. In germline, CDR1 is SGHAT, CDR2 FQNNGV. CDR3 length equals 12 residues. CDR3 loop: CASSSFRTEAFF. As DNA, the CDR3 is TGTGCCAGCAGCTCCTTCCGCACTGAAGCTTTCTTT.

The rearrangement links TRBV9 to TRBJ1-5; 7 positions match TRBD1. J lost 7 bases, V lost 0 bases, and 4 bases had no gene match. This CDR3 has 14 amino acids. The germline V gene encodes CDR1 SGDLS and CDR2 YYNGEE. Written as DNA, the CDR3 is TGTGCCAGCAGCGTAGACGACAGGGAACAGCCCCAGCATTTT. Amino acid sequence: CASSVDDREQPQHF.

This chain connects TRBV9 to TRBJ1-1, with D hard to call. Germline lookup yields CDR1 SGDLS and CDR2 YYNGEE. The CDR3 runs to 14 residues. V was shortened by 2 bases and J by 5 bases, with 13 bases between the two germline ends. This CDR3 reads CASSVFEGSTEAFF. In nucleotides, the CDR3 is TGTGCCAGCAGCGTGTTTGAGGGCTCGACTGAAGCTTTCTTT. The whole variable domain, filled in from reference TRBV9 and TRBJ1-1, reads DSGVTQTPKHLITATGQRVTLRCSPRSGDLSVYWYQQSLDQGLQFLIQYYNGEERAKGNILERFSAQQFPDLHSELNLSSLELGDSALYFCASSVFEGSTEAFFGQGTRLTVV.

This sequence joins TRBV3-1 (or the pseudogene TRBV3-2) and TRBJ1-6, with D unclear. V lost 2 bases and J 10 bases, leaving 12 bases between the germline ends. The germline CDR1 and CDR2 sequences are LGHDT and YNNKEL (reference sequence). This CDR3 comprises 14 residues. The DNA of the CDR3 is TGTGCCAGCAGCCAACCAGGCGCTGCCTCACCCCTCCACTTT. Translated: CASSQPGAASPLHF.

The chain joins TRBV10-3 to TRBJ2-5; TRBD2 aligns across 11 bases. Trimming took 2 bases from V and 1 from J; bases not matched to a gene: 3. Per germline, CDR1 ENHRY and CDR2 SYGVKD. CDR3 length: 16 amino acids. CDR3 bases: TGTGCCATCAGTGAGACACTAGCGGGGGTCCAAGAGACCCAGTACTTC. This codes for CAISETLAGVQETQYF.

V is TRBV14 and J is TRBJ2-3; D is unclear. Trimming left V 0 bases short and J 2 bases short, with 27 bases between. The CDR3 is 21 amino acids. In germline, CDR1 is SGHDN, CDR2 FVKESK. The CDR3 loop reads CASSQDPPDTGVFPTTDTQYF. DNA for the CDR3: TGTGCCAGCAGCCAAGATCCCCCTGACACCGGTGTCTTCCCCACCACAGATACGCAGTATTTT.

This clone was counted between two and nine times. CDR3 in DNA: TGTGCCAGCAGTTTGGGGCAGACCTACGAGCAGTACTTC. This gives the protein CASSLGQTYEQYF. The chain is built from TRBV28 and TRBJ2-7; the D gene is possibly TRBD1 (5 bases). V dropped 3 bases and J dropped 2 bases, with 8 bases sitting between them. The CDR3 is 13 residues long. CDR1 is MDHEN and CDR2 is SYDVKM in the germline V gene. The variable domain in full, with the rest retrieved from reference TRBV28 and TRBJ2-7, is DVKVTQSSRYLVKRTGEKVFLECVQDMDHENMFWYRQDPGLGLRLIYFSYDVKMKEKGDIPEGYSVSREKKERFSLILESASTNQTSMYLCASSLGQTYEQYFGPGTRLTVT.

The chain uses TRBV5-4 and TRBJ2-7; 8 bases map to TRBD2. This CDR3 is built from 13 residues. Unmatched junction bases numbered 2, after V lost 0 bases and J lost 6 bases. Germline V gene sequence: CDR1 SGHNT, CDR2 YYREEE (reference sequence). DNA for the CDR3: TGTGCCAGCAGCTTGGTTGCGGGAGGCGAGCAGTACTTC. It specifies CASSLVAGGEQYF. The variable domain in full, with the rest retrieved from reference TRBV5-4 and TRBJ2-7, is ETGVTQSPTHLIKTRGQQVTLRCSSQSGHNTVSWYQQALGQGPQFIFQYYREEENGRGNFPPRFSGLQFPNYSSELNVNALELDDSALYLCASSLVAGGEQYFGPGTRLTVT.

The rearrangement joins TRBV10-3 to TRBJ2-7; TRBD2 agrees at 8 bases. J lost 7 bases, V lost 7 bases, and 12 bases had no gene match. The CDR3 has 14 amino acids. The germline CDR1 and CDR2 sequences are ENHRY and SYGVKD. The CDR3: CAITPGLGPPEQYF. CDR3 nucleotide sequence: TGTGCCATCACCCCGGGACTAGGACCCCCGGAGCAGTACTTC.

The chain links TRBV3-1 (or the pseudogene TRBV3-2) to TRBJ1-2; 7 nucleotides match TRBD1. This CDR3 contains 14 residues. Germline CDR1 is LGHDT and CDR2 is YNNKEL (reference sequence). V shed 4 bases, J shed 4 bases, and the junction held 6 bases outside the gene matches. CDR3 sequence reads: CASSLRTGTYGYTF. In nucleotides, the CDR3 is TGTGCCAGCAGCCTGCGGACAGGTACCTATGGCTACACCTTC.

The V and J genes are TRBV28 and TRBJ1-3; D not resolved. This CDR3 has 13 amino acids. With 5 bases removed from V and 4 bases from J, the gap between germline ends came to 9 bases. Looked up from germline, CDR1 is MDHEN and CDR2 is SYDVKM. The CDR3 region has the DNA TGTGCCAGCAGTCTCCCCGCGGGAAACACCATATATTTT. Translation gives CASSLPAGNTIYF.

The chain's CDR3 is CASSLDGSYEQYF. For the CDR3, the DNA is TGCGCCAGCAGCTTGGACGGCTCCTACGAGCAGTACTTC. The chain joins TRBV5-1 to TRBJ2-7; D is undetermined. Germline loops: CDR1 SGHRS, CDR2 YFSETQ. Trimming cost V 0 bases and J 0 bases, with 4 bases left between them. The CDR3 contains 13 residues.

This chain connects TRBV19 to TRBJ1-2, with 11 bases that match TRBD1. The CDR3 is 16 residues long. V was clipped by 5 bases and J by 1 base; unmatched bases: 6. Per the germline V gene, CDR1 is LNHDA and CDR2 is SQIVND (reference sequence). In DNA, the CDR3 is TGTGCCAGTAGTCCTAAGGGACAGGGGGTTAACTATGGCTACACCTTC. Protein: CASSPKGQGVNYGYTF. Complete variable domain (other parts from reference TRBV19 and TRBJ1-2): DGGITQSPKYLFRKEGQNVTLSCEQNLNHDAMYWYRQDPGQGLRLIYYSQIVNDFQKGDIAEGYSVSREKKESFPLTVTSAQKNPTAFYLCASSPKGQGVNYGYTFGSGTRLTVV.

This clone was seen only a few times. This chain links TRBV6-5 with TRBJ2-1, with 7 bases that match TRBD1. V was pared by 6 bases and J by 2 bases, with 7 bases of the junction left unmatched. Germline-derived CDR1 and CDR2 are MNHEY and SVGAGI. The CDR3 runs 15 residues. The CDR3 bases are TGTGCCAGCAGCAAGACAGGGTCTACCTACAATGAGCAGTTCTTC. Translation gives CASSKTGSTYNEQFF.

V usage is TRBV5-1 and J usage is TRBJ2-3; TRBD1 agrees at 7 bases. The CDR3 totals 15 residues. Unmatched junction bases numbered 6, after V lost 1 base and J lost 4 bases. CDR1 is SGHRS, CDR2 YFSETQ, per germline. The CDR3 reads CASSLPQGVADTQYF. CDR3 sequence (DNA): TGCGCCAGCAGCTTGCCCCAGGGGGTCGCAGATACGCAGTATTTT.

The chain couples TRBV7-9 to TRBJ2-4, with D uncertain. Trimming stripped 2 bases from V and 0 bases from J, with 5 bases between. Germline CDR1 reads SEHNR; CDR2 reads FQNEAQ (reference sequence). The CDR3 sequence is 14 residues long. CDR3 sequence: CASSLPGAKNIQYF. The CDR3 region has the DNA TGTGCCAGCAGCTTACCGGGAGCCAAAAACATTCAGTACTTC.

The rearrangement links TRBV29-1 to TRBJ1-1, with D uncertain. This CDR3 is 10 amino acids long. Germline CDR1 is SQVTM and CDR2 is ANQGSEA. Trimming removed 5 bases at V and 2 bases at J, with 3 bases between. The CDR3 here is CSVQNTEAFF. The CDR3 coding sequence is TGCAGCGTTCAAAACACTGAAGCTTTCTTT.

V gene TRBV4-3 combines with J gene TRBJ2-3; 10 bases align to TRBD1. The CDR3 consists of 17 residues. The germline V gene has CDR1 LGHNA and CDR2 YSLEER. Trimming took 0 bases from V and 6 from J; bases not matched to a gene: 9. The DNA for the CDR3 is TGCGCCAGCAGCCAAGAAGCGGGACAGGGGCTTTGGGATACGCAGTATTTT. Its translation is CASSQEAGQGLWDTQYF.

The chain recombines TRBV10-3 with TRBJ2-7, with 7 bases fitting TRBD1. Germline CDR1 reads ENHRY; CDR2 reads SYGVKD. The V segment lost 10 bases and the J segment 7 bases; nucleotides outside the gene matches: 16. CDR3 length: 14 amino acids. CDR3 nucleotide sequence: TGTGCCACCCTAAAGCCCGGGACAGTCACGGAGCAGTACTTC. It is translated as CATLKPGTVTEQYF.

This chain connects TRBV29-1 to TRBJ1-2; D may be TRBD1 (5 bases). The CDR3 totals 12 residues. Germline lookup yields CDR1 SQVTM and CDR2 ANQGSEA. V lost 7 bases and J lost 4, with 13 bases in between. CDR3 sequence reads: CSATAARYGYTF. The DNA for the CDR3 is TGCAGCGCGACAGCCGCCCGCTATGGCTACACCTTC. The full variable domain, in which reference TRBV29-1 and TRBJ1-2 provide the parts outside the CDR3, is SAVISQKPSRDICQRGTSLTIQCQVDSQVTMMFWYRQQPGQSLTLIATANQGSEATYESGFVIDKFPISRPNLTFSTLTVSNMSPEDSSIYLCSATAARYGYTFGSGTRLTVV.

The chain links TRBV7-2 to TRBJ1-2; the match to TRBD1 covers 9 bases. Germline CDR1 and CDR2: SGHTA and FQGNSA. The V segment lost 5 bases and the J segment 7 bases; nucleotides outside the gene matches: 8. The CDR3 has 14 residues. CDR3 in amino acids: CASSTTGTGTGYTF. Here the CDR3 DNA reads TGTGCCAGCAGCACAACCGGGACAGGGACTGGCTACACCTTC.

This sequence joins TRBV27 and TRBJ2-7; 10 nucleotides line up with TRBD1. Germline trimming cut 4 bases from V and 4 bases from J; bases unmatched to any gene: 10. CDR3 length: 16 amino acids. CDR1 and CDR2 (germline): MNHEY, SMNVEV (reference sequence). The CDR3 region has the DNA TGTGCCAGCAGTTGGGCGGAACCGGGACAGGGGTACGAGCAGTACTTC. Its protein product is CASSWAEPGQGYEQYF.

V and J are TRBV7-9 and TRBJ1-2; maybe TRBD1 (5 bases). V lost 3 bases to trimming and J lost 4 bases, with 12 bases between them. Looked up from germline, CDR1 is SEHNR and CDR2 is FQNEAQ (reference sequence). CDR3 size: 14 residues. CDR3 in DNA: TGTGCCAGCAGCTTGGGAGGGGAAGGCTATGGCTACACCTTC. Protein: CASSLGGEGYGYTF.

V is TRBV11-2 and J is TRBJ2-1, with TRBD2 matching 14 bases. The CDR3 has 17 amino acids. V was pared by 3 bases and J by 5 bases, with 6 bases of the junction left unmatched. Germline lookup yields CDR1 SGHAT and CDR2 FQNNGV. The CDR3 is CASSFRTSGGRDNEQFF. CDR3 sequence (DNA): TGTGCCAGCAGCTTCAGGACTAGCGGGGGGCGGGACAATGAGCAGTTCTTC.

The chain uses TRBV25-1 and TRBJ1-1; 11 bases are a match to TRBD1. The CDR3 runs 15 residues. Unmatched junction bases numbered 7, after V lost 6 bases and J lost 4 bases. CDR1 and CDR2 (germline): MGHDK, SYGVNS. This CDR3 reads CASRIAGTGGTEAFF. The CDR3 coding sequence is TGTGCCAGCAGAATCGCCGGGACAGGGGGCACTGAAGCTTTCTTT.

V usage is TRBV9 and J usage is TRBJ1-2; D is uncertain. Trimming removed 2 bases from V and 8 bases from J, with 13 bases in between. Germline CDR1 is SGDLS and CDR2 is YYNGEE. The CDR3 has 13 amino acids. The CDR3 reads CASSVPERGGYTF. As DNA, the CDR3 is TGTGCCAGCAGCGTTCCGGAACGCGGGGGCTACACCTTC.

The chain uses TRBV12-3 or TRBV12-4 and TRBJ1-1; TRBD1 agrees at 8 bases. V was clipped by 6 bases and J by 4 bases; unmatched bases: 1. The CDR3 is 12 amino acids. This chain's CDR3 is CASRDRATEAFF. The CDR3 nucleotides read TGTGCCAGCAGGGACAGGGCCACTGAAGCTTTCTTT.

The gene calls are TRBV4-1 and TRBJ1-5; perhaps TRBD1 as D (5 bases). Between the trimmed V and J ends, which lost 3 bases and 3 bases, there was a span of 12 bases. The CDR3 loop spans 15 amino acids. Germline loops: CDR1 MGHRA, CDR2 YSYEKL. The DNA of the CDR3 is TGCGCCAGCAGCCATGCAGGGTTATTCAATCAGCCCCAGCATTTT. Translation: CASSHAGLFNQPQHF.

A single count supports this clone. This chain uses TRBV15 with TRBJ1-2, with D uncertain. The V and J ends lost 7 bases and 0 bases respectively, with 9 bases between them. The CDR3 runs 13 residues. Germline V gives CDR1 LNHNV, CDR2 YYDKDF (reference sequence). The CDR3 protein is CATTWAPNYGYTF. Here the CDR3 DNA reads TGTGCCACCACCTGGGCCCCTAACTATGGCTACACCTTC.